The 5 T cell receptor beta chains below all came from one sample that was sequenced in a study of OX40 agonist ivuxolimab in advanced cancers. Method: immunoSEQ multiplex PCR; TCRdb's copy keeps in-frame clones and lacks some. The sample has about 32,000 clones, about 89% seen once. The source material was CD4+ or CD8+ T cells sorted from blood, sampled in a trial of the OX40 agonist ivuxolimab. These receptors originate from an adult with an advanced solid tumor such as melanoma, head and neck, liver or kidney cancer.

The chain couples TRBV2 to TRBJ1-4; unclear D gene. The germline V gene encodes CDR1 SNHLY and CDR2 FYNNEI. This CDR3 spans 12 amino acids. The V gene lost 10 bases and the J gene lost 0 bases, with 6 bases spanning the gap. For the CDR3, the DNA is TGTGCCACTGCCGCAACTAATGAAAAACTGTTTTTT. The encoded protein is CATAATNEKLFF.

This clone was seen just once. The chain uses TRBV27 and TRBJ2-1; D gene unclear. Trimming stripped 3 bases from V and 2 bases from J, with 8 bases between. From germline, CDR1 is MNHEY and CDR2 SMNVEV (reference sequence). The CDR3 contains 14 residues. In DNA form, the CDR3 reads TGTGCCAGCAGTTTCTTGCCACCCTACAATGAGCAGTTCTTC. Protein sequence: CASSFLPPYNEQFF.

This chain connects TRBV13 to TRBJ2-1, with TRBD1 matching over 9 bases. The V gene end was trimmed by 5 bases and the J gene end by 6 bases; junction bases not matched to a gene: 14. The CDR3 has 17 amino acids. Germline values: CDR1 PRHDT, CDR2 FYEKMQ (reference sequence). DNA of the CDR3: TGTGCCAGCAGCCGGGACAGGGATATCGAAGCGGTCAATGAGCAGTTCTTC. Encoded protein: CASSRDRDIEAVNEQFF.

V is TRBV6-4 and J is TRBJ1-2; D not certain. This CDR3 region has 16 residues. The germline CDR1 and CDR2 sequences are MRHNA and SNTAGT. The V end lost 3 bases, the J end lost 0 bases, and 14 bases lay between the germline ends. CDR3 in DNA: TGTGCCAGCAGTGAAAGATTTTCGGCGGCTAACTATGGCTACACCTTC. Its protein is CASSERFSAANYGYTF.

The rearrangement joins TRBV7-6 to TRBJ1-5; weak D call: TRBD1 (6 bases). Germline-derived CDR1 and CDR2 are SGHVS and FNYEAQ. The length of the CDR3 is 20 residues. V was shortened by 1 base and J by 0 bases, with 22 bases between the two germline ends. The CDR3 DNA follows: TGTGCCAGCAGCTTAGACCCCCTGGGTGGAGGGACAAGTAGCAATCAGCCCCAGCATTTT. This encodes CASSLDPLGGGTSSNQPQHF.